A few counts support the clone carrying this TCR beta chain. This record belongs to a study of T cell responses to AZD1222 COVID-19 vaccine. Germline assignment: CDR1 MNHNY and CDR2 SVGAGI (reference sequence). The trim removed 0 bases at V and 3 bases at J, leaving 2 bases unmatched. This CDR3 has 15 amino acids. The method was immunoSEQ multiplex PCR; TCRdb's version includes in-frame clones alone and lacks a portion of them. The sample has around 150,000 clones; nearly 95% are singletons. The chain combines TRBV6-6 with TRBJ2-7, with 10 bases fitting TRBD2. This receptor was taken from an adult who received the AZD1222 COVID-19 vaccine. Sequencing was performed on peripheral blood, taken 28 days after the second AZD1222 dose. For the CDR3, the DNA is TGTGCCAGCAGTTACTCGGTAGCGGGGGGCTACGAGCAGTACTTC. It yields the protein CASSYSVAGGYEQYF.